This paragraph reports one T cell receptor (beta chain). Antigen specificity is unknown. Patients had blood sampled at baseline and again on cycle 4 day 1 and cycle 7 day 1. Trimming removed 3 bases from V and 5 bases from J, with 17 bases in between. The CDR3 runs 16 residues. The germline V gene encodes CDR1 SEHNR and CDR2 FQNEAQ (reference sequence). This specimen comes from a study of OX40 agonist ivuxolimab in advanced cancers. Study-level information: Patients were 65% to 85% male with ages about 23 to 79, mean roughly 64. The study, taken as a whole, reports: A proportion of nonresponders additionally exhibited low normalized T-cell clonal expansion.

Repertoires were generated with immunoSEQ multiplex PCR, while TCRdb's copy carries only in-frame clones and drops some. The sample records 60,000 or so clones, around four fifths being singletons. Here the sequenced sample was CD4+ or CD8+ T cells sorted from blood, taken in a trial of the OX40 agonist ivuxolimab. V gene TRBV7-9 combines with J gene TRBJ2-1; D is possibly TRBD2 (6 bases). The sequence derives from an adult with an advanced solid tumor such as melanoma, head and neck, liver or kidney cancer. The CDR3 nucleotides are TGTGCCAGCAGCTTGATTAGCGGTTCGATTAACAATGAGCAGTTCTTC. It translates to CASSLISGSINNEQFF.